These T cell receptor beta chains were read from a single sample in a study of cytomegalovirus exposure and HLA in healthy donors. The repertoire was sequenced with immunoSEQ multiplex PCR; TCRdb's copy has only in-frame clones and lacks some. The table shows under 200,000 clones, with 65% to 90% occurring only once. The sample comprised PBMCs. All receptors derive from a woman between 25 and 40 years old in good health and CMV-seronegative. Both conserved end residues are part of each CDR3. The D gene is left open where the match is weak. A clone size is listed for some rows: how often the clone was seen (once, few, many), or a class if it is expanded.

>TRBJ2-7|TRBD2|TRBV27|.
CASSIRLAGGRYEQYF
TGTGCCAGCAGTATAAGACTAGCGGGGGGTCGGTACGAGCAGTACTTC
>TRBJ2-3|.|TRBV5-1|few
CASSAGGATSTDTQYF
TGCGCCAGCAGCGCTGGCGGAGCGACTAGCACAGATACGCAGTATTTT
>TRBJ2-3|TRBD2|TRBV5-1|.
CASSWGGLAGEDTQYF
TGCGCCAGCAGCTGGGGGGGACTAGCGGGAGAAGATACGCAGTATTTT
>TRBJ1-2|.|TRBV28|few
CASSPPTRGGYGYTF
TGTGCCAGCAGTCCGCCTACACGAGGGGGCTATGGCTACACCTTC
>TRBJ2-7|.|TRBV28|.
CASSPAGIVEQYF
TGTGCCAGCAGCCCCGCGGGTATTGTAGAGCAGTACTTC
>TRBJ2-5|.|TRBV7-8|.
CASTPRSQETQYF
TGTGCCAGCACCCCGCGGTCCCAAGAGACCCAGTACTTC
>TRBJ1-1|.|TRBV5-1|.
CASSLSTGGGTEAFF
TGCGCCAGCAGCCTATCTACCGGGGGAGGCACTGAAGCTTTCTTT
>TRBJ2-3|TRBD2|TRBV29-1|once
CSVGSGSRADTQYF
TGCAGCGTTGGTAGCGGGAGCCGCGCAGATACGCAGTATTTT
>TRBJ1-2|.|TRBV2|few
CASSELEGGYGYTF
TGTGCCAGCAGTGAACTGGAAGGAGGATATGGCTACACCTTC
>TRBJ2-2|.|TRBV25-1|.
CASSDGEGANTGELFF
TGTGCCAGCAGTGATGGGGAGGGGGCGAACACCGGGGAGCTGTTTTTT
>TRBJ2-1|.|TRBV7-3|.
CASSLISGRQDEQFF
TGTGCCAGCAGCTTAATCTCCGGTCGTCAGGATGAGCAGTTCTTC
>TRBJ2-7|.|TRBV15|.
CATSRDLARGVDEQYF
TGTGCCACCAGCAGAGACCTTGCCAGGGGGGTGGACGAGCAGTACTTC
>TRBJ1-2|.|TRBV5-1|.
CASSVILQGGGYTF
TGCGCCAGCAGCGTGATTTTACAGGGTGGTGGCTACACCTTC
>TRBJ1-5|.|TRBV7-8|.
CASTGGYSNQPQHF
TGTGCCAGCACCGGGGGGTATAGCAATCAGCCCCAGCATTTT
>TRBJ1-3|.|TRBV9|.
CASSVAGASGNTIYF
TGTGCCAGCAGCGTAGCAGGGGCATCTGGAAACACCATATATTTT
>TRBJ2-7|.|TRBV7-2|.
CASSLGRGGGEQYF
TGTGCCAGCAGCTTAGGCAGGGGCGGAGGCGAGCAGTACTTC
>TRBJ1-2|TRBD1|TRBV28|.
CASSLSGTGTNYGYTF
TGTGCCAGCAGTTTATCCGGGACAGGGACTAACTATGGCTACACCTTC
>TRBJ2-7|TRBD2|TRBV5-1|.
CASSGAGVVPGTYEQYF
TGCGCCAGCAGCGGGGCGGGAGTAGTTCCGGGAACCTACGAGCAGTACTTC
>TRBJ2-1|.|TRBV2|.
CASTLEATLRNEQFF
TGTGCCAGCACCCTGGAGGCCACCCTCCGCAATGAGCAGTTCTTC
>TRBJ1-1|.|TRBV2|.
CASSRGVMNTEAFF
TGTGCCAGCAGCCGCGGCGTGATGAACACTGAAGCTTTCTTT
>TRBJ2-7|.|TRBV5-8|.
CASSYTGYEQYF
TGTGCCAGCAGCTACACAGGGTACGAGCAGTACTTC
>TRBJ2-3|.|TRBV2|.
CASSAHTGGGDTQYF
TGTGCCAGCAGCGCACATACAGGGGGGGGAGATACGCAGTATTTT
>TRBJ2-3|TRBD2|TRBV29-1|.
CSVEEGLAGEVDTQYF
TGCAGCGTTGAAGAGGGGCTAGCGGGAGAGGTAGATACGCAGTATTTT
>TRBJ2-7|.|TRBV7-8|.
CASSLTGSHEQYF
TGTGCCAGCAGCTTAACAGGGAGCCACGAGCAGTACTTC
>TRBJ2-2|TRBD1|TRBV19|.
CASRTPPHYDRANTGELFF
TGTGCCAGTAGAACCCCACCACATTACGACAGGGCGAACACCGGGGAGCTGTTTTTT
>TRBJ2-7|TRBD2|TRBV28|.
CASNLAGTSGSSSYEQYF
TGTGCCAGCAATCTAGCTGGGACTAGCGGGTCTAGCTCCTACGAGCAGTACTTC
>TRBJ2-5|.|TRBV30|.
CAWSVGGGEETQYF
TGTGCCTGGAGTGTAGGTGGAGGGGAGGAGACCCAGTACTTC
>TRBJ2-2|.|TRBV7-8|.
CASSRTVNTGELFF
TGTGCCAGCAGTCGGACTGTCAACACCGGGGAGCTGTTTTTT
>TRBJ2-7|.|TRBV28|once
CASSLGGEGYEQYF
TGTGCCAGCAGTTTAGGGGGCGAGGGCTACGAGCAGTACTTC
>TRBJ1-1|.|TRBV5-6|.
CASSLEGIGAFF
TGTGCCAGCAGCTTGGAAGGAATCGGGGCTTTCTTT
>TRBJ2-1|TRBD2|TRBV4-2|.
CASSQDLYLSGRVDEQFF
TGTGCCAGCAGCCAAGACCTTTATTTGAGCGGGAGGGTCGATGAGCAGTTCTTC
>TRBJ2-1|.|TRBV5-1|once
CASSLGRGNEQFF
TGCGCCAGCAGCTTAGGACGGGGAAATGAGCAGTTCTTC
>TRBJ2-7|TRBD1|TRBV9|.
CASSVGGGPTYEQYF
TGTGCCAGCAGCGTAGGAGGGGGCCCTACCTACGAGCAGTACTTC
>TRBJ2-7|.|TRBV15|.
CATSRERLDLYSYEQYF
TGTGCCACCAGCAGAGAGAGACTAGACCTTTACTCCTACGAGCAGTACTTC
>TRBJ2-7|.|TRBV6-6|.
CASIGGNAYEQYF
TGTGCCAGCATTGGGGGCAATGCCTACGAGCAGTACTTC
>TRBJ2-7|.|TRBV6-5|few
CASSFGGTYEQYF
TGTGCCAGCAGTTTTGGGGGCACCTACGAGCAGTACTTC
>TRBJ2-5|.|TRBV19|.
CASSSLKGGETQYF
TGTGCCAGTAGTTCGTTGAAGGGCGGGGAGACCCAGTACTTC
>TRBJ2-7|TRBD1|TRBV19|.
CASGQGNLDEQYF
TGTGCCAGTGGACAGGGCAACCTCGACGAGCAGTACTTC
>TRBJ2-7|.|TRBV30|.
CAWSAGLSYEQYF
TGTGCCTGGAGTGCAGGTCTCTCCTACGAGCAGTACTTC
>TRBJ2-1|.|TRBV2|.
CASSDSGRNEQFF
TGTGCCAGCAGTGATTCAGGGAGGAATGAGCAGTTCTTC
>TRBJ1-1|.|TRBV6-5|few
CASSYSTGLSTEAFF
TGTGCCAGCAGTTACTCGACAGGATTATCCACTGAAGCTTTCTTT
>TRBJ2-7|.|TRBV7-9|.
CASSQVNSREQYF
TGTGCCAGCAGCCAAGTCAACTCTCGCGAGCAGTACTTC
>TRBJ1-2|.|TRBV7-9|.
CASEANYGYTF
TGTGCCAGCGAGGCTAACTATGGCTACACCTTC
>TRBJ1-5|TRBD1|TRBV6-9|.
CASSYLQGCGNQPQHF
TGTGCCAGCAGTTATTTACAGGGGTGTGGCAATCAGCCCCAGCATTTT
>TRBJ2-7|TRBD2|TRBV6-1|.
CASNYGGSYEQYF
TGTGCCAGCAACTACGGCGGGAGTTACGAGCAGTACTTC
>TRBJ1-2|TRBD1|TRBV6-1|.
CASSDRDRGGYTF
TGTGCCAGCAGTGACCGGGACAGAGGCGGCTACACCTTC
>TRBJ2-7|TRBD1|TRBV6-6|.
CASSSGTGLYEQYF
TGTGCCAGCAGTTCCGGGACAGGGCTCTACGAGCAGTACTTC
>TRBJ1-1|.|TRBV6-1|.
CASSGLRNTEAFF
TGTGCCAGCAGTGGACTTAGAAACACTGAAGCTTTCTTT
>TRBJ1-1|.|TRBV5-1|.
CASSGRWDTLNTEAFF
TGCGCCAGCAGCGGACGCTGGGACACTCTGAACACTGAAGCTTTCTTT
>TRBJ2-4|.|TRBV28|.
CASSLGGANIQYF
TGTGCCAGCAGTTTGGGGGGGGCAAACATTCAGTACTTC
>TRBJ2-2|TRBD2|TRBV9|.
CASSVGGAGAGELFF
TGTGCCAGCAGCGTAGGTGGGGCGGGGGCCGGGGAGCTGTTTTTT
>TRBJ1-4|TRBD1|TRBV28|.
CASSTTGQGSGVKLFF
TGTGCCAGCAGTACCACTGGACAGGGGTCGGGCGTAAAACTGTTTTTT
>TRBJ2-7|.|TRBV5-1|.
CASSLKDSTYEQYF
TGCGCCAGCAGCTTGAAGGACAGCACCTACGAGCAGTACTTC
>TRBJ2-7|.|TRBV5-1|.
CASSLEGPGEQYF
TGCGCCAGCAGCTTGGAGGGGCCGGGCGAGCAGTACTTC
>TRBJ2-2|TRBD2|TRBV9|.
CASSVAGGVSTGELFF
TGTGCCAGCAGCGTAGCGGGAGGAGTCAGCACCGGGGAGCTGTTTTTT
>TRBJ2-2|TRBD2|TRBV27|.
CASSPRGLAGGAGELFF
TGTGCCAGCAGTCCCCGGGGACTAGCGGGAGGGGCCGGGGAGCTGTTTTTT
>TRBJ2-6|.|TRBV5-1|.
CASSLGTTGANVLTF
TGCGCCAGCAGCTTGGGGACTACTGGGGCCAACGTCCTGACTTTC
>TRBJ2-1|TRBD1|TRBV5-1|.
CASRGTGANNEQFF
TGCGCCAGCCGGGGGACAGGGGCTAACAATGAGCAGTTCTTC
>TRBJ1-2|.|TRBV6-1|.
CASSEVGQFYGYTF
TGTGCCAGCAGTGAAGTAGGACAGTTCTATGGCTACACCTTC
>TRBJ2-5|TRBD2|TRBV4-1|.
CASSQENRGGRETQYF
TGCGCCAGCAGCCAAGAGAACCGGGGGGGCCGGGAGACCCAGTACTTC